This entry is about one TCR beta chain. The antigen remains unidentified. The data are from a study of shared clonotypes between healthy human individuals. About the research overall: Each donor had three CD4 naive, three CD4 memory, two CD8 naive and one CD8 memory plate.

The CDR3 length is 17 residues. Germline V gene lookup returns CDR1 LNHDA and CDR2 SQIVND (reference sequence). Trimming at V came to 0 bases and at J to 3 bases, leaving 6 bases not matched to a gene. Study-level points and caveats: Across subsets, estimated richness was generally greater for naive than for memory populations.

Profiled with immunoSEQ multiplex PCR; TCRdb holds only in-frame clones, not every one. The data contain approximately 530,000 clones, approximately 95% of them seen just once; the ten biggest clones take up about 0.057%. The chain employs TRBV19 and TRBJ2-1; TRBD2 aligns across 9 bases. The sequence derives from a woman aged 25 to 45 in good health. Material for sequencing was naive CD4+ T cells sorted from blood. The subset was: CD45RA+ positively selected. For the CDR3, the DNA is TGTGCCAGTAGTATAGAATCTAGCGGGATTATCTACAATGAGCAGTTCTTC. Encoded protein: CASSIESSGIIYNEQFF.